The source of this T cell receptor (beta chain) is a study of T cell responses to AZD1222 COVID-19 vaccine. The CDR3 consists of 15 residues. With V trimmed by 1 base and J by 5 bases, 5 bases remained unmatched. Germline CDR1 is LNHDA and CDR2 is SQIVND (reference sequence). Recipients boosted at about 4 weeks or about 12 weeks are pooled. Sequencing used immunoSEQ multiplex PCR; TCRdb keeps in-frame clones, though not all of them. The sample lists 26,000 or so clones, about 90% occurring once. The sequences come from peripheral blood, collected 28 days after the second AZD1222 dose. V usage is TRBV19 and J usage is TRBJ1-5, with 7 bases aligning to TRBD1. This sequence originates from an adult who received the AZD1222 COVID-19 vaccine. The DNA of the CDR3 is TGTGCCAGTAGTATAGGACAGGGTGGATATCAGCCCCAGCATTTT. It specifies CASSIGQGGYQPQHF.